These 29 T cell receptor beta chains were sequenced from one sample in a study of blood T cell repertoires in COVID-19 (TCRdb year 2020). Library generation was performed with the immunoSEQ multiplex PCR assay. The table was pulled from immuneACCESS by TCRdb, which kept in-frame rearrangements only. Such tables lose some clones; where checked, under half of the loss comes from unresolved V genes, and the rest has no known cause. In all, the sample holds 380,000 or so clones, and 89% of those were seen once. 1% to 1.5% of the sample goes to the ten largest clones. The specimen sequenced was peripheral blood. Source of these receptors: a man between 35 and 55 years old with acute or convalescent COVID-19.

On this clone: At one end the junction does not follow the germline gene, possibly because of a read error. The chain employs TRBV7-7 and TRBJ1-1; weak D call: TRBD1 (5 bases). This CDR3 comprises 16 residues. The V gene's germline CDR1 is SSHAT and CDR2 FNYEAQ (reference sequence). The CDR3 loop reads CASSLAQGLSNTEAFF. The CDR3, as DNA: TGTGCTAGCAGCTTAGCGCAGGGACTCTCAAACACTGAAGCTTTCTTT.

The chain joins TRBV5-1 to TRBJ1-1; no clear D. CDR3 length equals 14 residues. The germline V and J ends were trimmed by 5 bases and 2 bases, with 13 bases remaining between them. The germline gives CDR1 SGHRS, CDR2 YFSETQ. The CDR3 region has the DNA TGCGCCAGCAGACCACAGACGGCTAACACTGAAGCTTTCTTT. Residues: CASRPQTANTEAFF.

The chain employs TRBV27 and TRBJ1-1; D not certain. Trimming took off 0 bases at V and 1 base at J, with 6 bases between the two ends. The germline V gene encodes CDR1 MNHEY and CDR2 SMNVEV (reference sequence). The CDR3 is 14 amino acids. The CDR3 bases are TGTGCCAGCAGTTTATCCCTCCCGAACACTGAAGCTTTCTTT. It translates to CASSLSLPNTEAFF.

The rearrangement uses TRBV14 and TRBJ1-1; D unresolved. The germline V and J ends were trimmed by 1 base and 1 base, with 7 bases remaining between them. This CDR3 is 14 amino acids long. The germline CDR1 and CDR2 sequences are SGHDN and FVKESK. CDR3 loop: CASSQGEGNTEAFF. CDR3 in DNA: TGTGCCAGCAGCCAAGGTGAGGGGAACACTGAAGCTTTCTTT.

V usage is TRBV7-3 and J usage is TRBJ2-1; 8 positions agree with TRBD2. The CDR3 extends over 15 amino acids. Germline CDR1 SGHTA, CDR2 FQGTGA. The V gene end was trimmed by 0 bases and the J gene end by 6 bases; junction bases not matched to a gene: 4. In nucleotides, the CDR3 is TGTGCCAGCAGCTTAACTAGCGGGACTGTCAATGAGCAGTTCTTC. It translates to CASSLTSGTVNEQFF.

The genes are TRBV27 and TRBJ2-7, with D perhaps TRBD1 (5 bases). The germline V and J ends were trimmed by 6 bases and 2 bases, with 17 bases remaining between them. The V gene's germline CDR1 is MNHEY and CDR2 SMNVEV (reference sequence). CDR3 length: 15 amino acids. This CDR3 is CASSPVGAPPYEQYF. CDR3 coding DNA: TGTGCCAGCAGCCCTGTAGGGGCCCCCCCCTACGAGCAGTACTTC.

J is TRBJ2-7 and V is TRBV6-2 or TRBV6-3; D is possibly TRBD1 (5 bases). With 4 bases removed from V and 2 bases from J, the gap between germline ends came to 9 bases. This CDR3 has 13 amino acids. The V gene's germline CDR1 is MNHEY and CDR2 SVGEGT. CDR3 sequence reads: CASSWGRTYEQYF. DNA for the CDR3: TGTGCCAGCAGTTGGGGCAGAACCTACGAGCAGTACTTC.

J is TRBJ1-2 and V is TRBV7-9; no clear D. CDR1 is SEHNR and CDR2 is FQNEAQ in the germline V gene (reference sequence). V was shortened by 5 bases and J by 4 bases, with 14 bases between the two germline ends. There are 14 residues in the CDR3. The CDR3 loop reads CASSDAGKSYGYTF. The CDR3 DNA sequence: TGTGCCAGCAGCGACGCGGGGAAGAGCTATGGCTACACCTTC.

The chain recombines TRBV19 with TRBJ2-7, with a possible D match to TRBD2 (8 bases). The CDR3 contains 15 residues. Between the trimmed V and J ends, which lost 6 bases and 4 bases, there was a span of 19 bases. Germline CDR1 is LNHDA and CDR2 is SQIVND (reference sequence). This CDR3 reads CASRLRGREAYEQYF. The CDR3 DNA is TGTGCCAGTAGGCTAAGGGGGCGGGAGGCGTACGAGCAGTACTTC.

The gene calls are TRBV9 and TRBJ2-7; TRBD2 aligns across 11 bases. The CDR3 runs 15 residues. Germline values: CDR1 SGDLS, CDR2 YYNGEE. Trimming removed 0 bases from V and 2 bases from J; junction bases left unmatched: 1. The chain's CDR3 is CASSVEGLAAYEQYF. The CDR3 DNA reads TGTGCCAGCAGCGTAGAGGGACTAGCGGCCTACGAGCAGTACTTC.

For the CDR3, the DNA is TGTGCCAGCAGCCCAAGACAGAGCTCCTATAATTCACCCCTCCACTTT. Encoded protein: CASSPRQSSYNSPLHF. The rearrangement joins TRBV9 to TRBJ1-6; tentative D call: TRBD1 (5 bases). Germline lookup yields CDR1 SGDLS and CDR2 YYNGEE. V lost 4 bases and J lost 0, with 11 bases in between. The CDR3 is 16 residues long. The complete variable domain, with remaining parts taken from reference TRBV9 and TRBJ1-6, reads DSGVTQTPKHLITATGQRVTLRCSPRSGDLSVYWYQQSLDQGLQFLIQYYNGEERAKGNILERFSAQQFPDLHSELNLSSLELGDSALYFCASSPRQSSYNSPLHFGNGTRLTVT.

The chain links TRBV5-1 to TRBJ2-1; 13 nucleotides line up with TRBD2. After removal of 4 bases from V and 2 bases from J, the junction contained 3 bases not matched to a gene. The CDR3 is made up of 16 amino acids. Germline V lookup: CDR1 SGHRS, CDR2 YFSETQ. CDR3 loop: CASSPGTSGAYNEQFF. The CDR3 DNA sequence: TGCGCCAGCAGCCCGGGGACTAGCGGGGCCTACAATGAGCAGTTCTTC.

The chain joins TRBV5-1 to TRBJ1-2, with 12 bases lining up with TRBD1. CDR1 and CDR2 from the germline V gene are SGHRS and YFSETQ. V lost 4 bases and J lost 6; bases outside the gene matches: 13. CDR3 length: 17 amino acids. CDR3 protein: CASSRNPGQGATDGYTF. As DNA, the CDR3 is TGCGCCAGCAGCCGAAATCCGGGACAGGGGGCTACTGATGGCTACACCTTC.

Comments on this clone: At the DNA level, this CDR3 is encoded by other sequences in the same sample as well. V usage is TRBV28 and J usage is TRBJ1-1, with TRBD1 matching 10 bases. The germline V gene has CDR1 MDHEN and CDR2 SYDVKM. V shed 1 base, J shed 0 bases, and the junction held 2 bases outside the gene matches. CDR3 length: 16 residues. CDR3 in DNA: TGTGCCAGCAGTTTATACGGGACAGGGGTGAACACTGAAGCTTTCTTT. It yields the protein CASSLYGTGVNTEAFF.

With respect to this clone: Compared with germline, one end of the junction differs, possibly owing to a read error. This rearrangement joins TRBV6-5 to TRBJ1-4, with 8 nucleotides matching TRBD1. Germline CDR1 is MNHEY and CDR2 is SVGAGI. The CDR3 runs 14 residues. The CDR3 bases are TGTGCCAGCAGCAGGGACAGGAGAAATGAGAAACTGTTTTTT. The encoded protein is CASSRDRRNEKLFF.

This chain links TRBV6-6 with TRBJ1-1, with TRBD1 matching over 10 bases. The V gene end was trimmed by 6 bases and the J gene end by 4 bases; junction bases not matched to a gene: 5. Germline V gene sequence: CDR1 MNHNY, CDR2 SVGAGI (reference sequence). CDR3 length equals 14 residues. CDR3 sequence reads: CASREGQGSTEAFF. The DNA for the CDR3 is TGTGCCAGCAGGGAGGGACAGGGGAGCACTGAAGCTTTCTTT.

There are a few counts of this clone. The CDR3 DNA follows: TGTGCCAGCAACCACCGCCGGGGGGGCATTGAAGCTTTCTTT. It is translated as CASNHRRGGIEAFF. This chain joins TRBV7-2 and TRBJ1-1; D may be TRBD1 (6 bases). Trimming removed 7 bases at V and 7 bases at J, with 19 bases between. The germline V gene encodes CDR1 SGHTA and CDR2 FQGNSA. CDR3 length: 14 residues.

The chain joins TRBV27 to TRBJ2-7; no clear D gene. This CDR3 has 14 residues. Germline CDR1 is MNHEY and CDR2 is SMNVEV (reference sequence). Trimming removed 2 bases from V and 1 base from J, with 9 bases in between. This chain's CDR3 is CASSLTAYSYEQYF. The CDR3 DNA follows: TGTGCCAGCAGTTTAACAGCCTATTCCTACGAGCAGTACTTC.

The rearrangement links TRBV27 to TRBJ2-5; no definite D call. Per germline, CDR1 MNHEY and CDR2 SMNVEV (reference sequence). Trimming stripped 5 bases from V and 0 bases from J, with 7 bases between. The CDR3 is 13 residues long. CDR3 in DNA: TGTGCCAGCAGTCTCTCGTACCAAGAGACCCAGTACTTC. Amino acids: CASSLSYQETQYF.

This clone was counted once. This sequence joins TRBV5-4 and TRBJ2-7; 9 nucleotides line up with TRBD1. The CDR3 loop spans 13 amino acids. J gave up 3 bases and V 3 bases, and 1 base lay outside the gene matches. The V gene's germline CDR1 is SGHNT and CDR2 YYREEE (reference sequence). CDR3: CASSSGQGYEQYF. The CDR3 bases are TGTGCCAGCAGCTCGGGACAGGGCTACGAGCAGTACTTC. Full variable domain (missing parts from reference TRBV5-4 and TRBJ2-7): ETGVTQSPTHLIKTRGQQVTLRCSSQSGHNTVSWYQQALGQGPQFIFQYYREEENGRGNFPPRFSGLQFPNYSSELNVNALELDDSALYLCASSSGQGYEQYFGPGTRLTVT.

This sequence joins TRBV9 and TRBJ1-3; D remains ambiguous. This CDR3 is 19 amino acids long. Deletions cut 3 bases from V and 4 bases from J, with 26 bases between. The germline CDR1 and CDR2 sequences are SGDLS and YYNGEE. The CDR3 spells CASSARLRRGEDAGNTIYF. The CDR3 DNA follows: TGTGCCAGCAGCGCACGGCTGCGAAGAGGCGAGGATGCGGGAAACACCATATATTTT.

This clone has only one observation. The chain joins TRBV28 to TRBJ2-7, with TRBD1 matching 7 bases. In germline, CDR1 is MDHEN, CDR2 SYDVKM. The CDR3 consists of 13 residues. J lost 7 bases, V lost 5 bases, and 8 bases had no gene match. The CDR3 here is CASSPWTDREQYF. The CDR3 nucleotides read TGTGCCAGCAGTCCCTGGACGGACAGGGAGCAGTACTTC.

The chain uses TRBV19 and TRBJ1-4, with 7 bases aligning to TRBD1. This CDR3 has 15 residues. V dropped 7 bases and J dropped 0; count of bases not matched to a gene: 5. Germline loops: CDR1 LNHDA, CDR2 SQIVND (reference sequence). The CDR3 loop reads CASTRQGATNEKLFF. CDR3 in DNA: TGTGCCAGTACCAGACAGGGCGCAACTAATGAAAAACTGTTTTTT.

The chain couples TRBV29-1 to TRBJ1-5; D is perhaps TRBD1 (5 bases). The ends were cut back, 6 bases at V and 5 bases at J, with 14 bases in the middle. CDR1 is SQVTM, CDR2 ANQGSEA, per germline. This CDR3 region has 13 residues. CDR3 in amino acids: CSVARGLDQPQHF. Written as DNA, the CDR3 is TGCAGCGTCGCAAGGGGCTTGGATCAGCCCCAGCATTTT.

CDR3 residues: CASAWTGSTEAFF. The CDR3 DNA follows: TGTGCCAGCGCCTGGACAGGGAGCACTGAAGCTTTCTTT. The chain has TRBV12-3 or TRBV12-4 and TRBJ1-1; 8 bases line up with TRBD1. V was pared by 8 bases and J by 4 bases, with 6 bases of the junction left unmatched. The CDR3 extends over 13 amino acids.

The genes are TRBV7-5 and TRBJ1-6; TRBD1 is taken as the D call from the table, unchecked against the DNA. TRBV7-5 is annotated as a pseudogene. The CDR3 covers 20 residues. The CDR3 here is CARSSQDRGEVIRQNSPLHF. The CDR3 nucleotides are TGTGCCAGAAGCTCCCAGGACAGGGGGGAAGTTATTAGGCAAAATTCACCCCTCCACTTT.

The J gene is TRBJ2-1, the V gene TRBV9, with TRBD2 matching over 8 bases. J lost 0 bases, V lost 3 bases, and 5 bases had no gene match. This CDR3 is built from 16 residues. Per germline, CDR1 SGDLS and CDR2 YYNGEE. CDR3 nucleotide sequence: TGTGCCAGCAGCGCCCGGGGGGGCAGCTCCTACAATGAGCAGTTCTTC. It yields the protein CASSARGGSSYNEQFF.

The rearrangement links TRBV9 to TRBJ1-1; no firm D call. The CDR3 consists of 11 residues. Between the trimmed V and J ends, which lost 7 bases and 0 bases, there was a span of 4 bases. The germline V gene has CDR1 SGDLS and CDR2 YYNGEE. The CDR3 sequence: CASGLNTEAFF. CDR3 nucleotides: TGTGCCAGCGGCTTGAACACTGAAGCTTTCTTT.

This sequence joins TRBV4-1 and TRBJ2-3, with 8 bases matching TRBD2. The CDR3 consists of 16 residues. After removal of 0 bases from V and 7 bases from J, the junction contained 9 bases not matched to a gene. The germline gives CDR1 MGHRA, CDR2 YSYEKL. The chain's CDR3 is CASSQDWIGGAYTQYF. The CDR3 DNA reads as TGCGCCAGCAGCCAAGATTGGATCGGGGGGGCTTATACGCAGTATTTT.